The subject of this entry is one TCR beta chain. Its matching antigen is unknown. These data belong to a study of shared clonotypes between healthy human individuals. Study summary: Each donor contributed plates that comprised three CD4 naive, three CD4 memory, two CD8 naive and one CD8 memory. The study's findings and limits: Clonotype sharing among donors was expected to depend on sequencing depth.

How the authors handled the data: Filtering was not the same, since immunoSEQ gave junction-only sequences without quality scores. Here immunoSEQ multiplex PCR was the method, and the copy in TCRdb shows in-frame clones only, minus some. That table supplies the V and J calls and clone size; D and trimming were determined from the DNA. This table has just over 2,000,000 clones, approximately 95% appearing once. The naive CD8 fraction comprised CD45RO-negative cells positively selected for CCR7 and excluded terminally differentiated effector memory CD45RA+ cells. Caucasian adults residing in Nashville, Tennessee made up all the donors. V was trimmed by 0 bases and J by 3 bases, leaving 10 bases between them. The CDR3 is 15 residues long. Germline V gene data show CDR1 as SGDLS and CDR2 as YYNGEE.

The chain is built from TRBV9 and TRBJ2-1; D is possibly TRBD1 or TRBD2 (5 bases each). The origin of this receptor is a man between 18 and 35 years old in good health. Sequenced sample: naive CD8+ T cells sorted from blood. The CDR3 region has the DNA TGTGCCAGCAGCGTAGAAAGGGACCTCTACAATGAGCAGTTCTTC. Amino acid sequence: CASSVERDLYNEQFF.